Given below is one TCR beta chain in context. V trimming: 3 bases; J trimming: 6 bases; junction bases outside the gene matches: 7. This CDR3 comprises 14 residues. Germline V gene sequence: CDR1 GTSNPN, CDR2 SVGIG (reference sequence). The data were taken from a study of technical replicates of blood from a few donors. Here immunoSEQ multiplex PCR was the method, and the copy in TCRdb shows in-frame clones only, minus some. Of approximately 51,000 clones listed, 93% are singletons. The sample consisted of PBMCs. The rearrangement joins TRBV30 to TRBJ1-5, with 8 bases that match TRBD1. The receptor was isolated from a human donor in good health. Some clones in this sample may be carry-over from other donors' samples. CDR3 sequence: CAWSKPGGLQPQHF. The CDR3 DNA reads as TGTGCCTGGAGCAAACCAGGGGGCCTTCAGCCCCAGCATTTT.